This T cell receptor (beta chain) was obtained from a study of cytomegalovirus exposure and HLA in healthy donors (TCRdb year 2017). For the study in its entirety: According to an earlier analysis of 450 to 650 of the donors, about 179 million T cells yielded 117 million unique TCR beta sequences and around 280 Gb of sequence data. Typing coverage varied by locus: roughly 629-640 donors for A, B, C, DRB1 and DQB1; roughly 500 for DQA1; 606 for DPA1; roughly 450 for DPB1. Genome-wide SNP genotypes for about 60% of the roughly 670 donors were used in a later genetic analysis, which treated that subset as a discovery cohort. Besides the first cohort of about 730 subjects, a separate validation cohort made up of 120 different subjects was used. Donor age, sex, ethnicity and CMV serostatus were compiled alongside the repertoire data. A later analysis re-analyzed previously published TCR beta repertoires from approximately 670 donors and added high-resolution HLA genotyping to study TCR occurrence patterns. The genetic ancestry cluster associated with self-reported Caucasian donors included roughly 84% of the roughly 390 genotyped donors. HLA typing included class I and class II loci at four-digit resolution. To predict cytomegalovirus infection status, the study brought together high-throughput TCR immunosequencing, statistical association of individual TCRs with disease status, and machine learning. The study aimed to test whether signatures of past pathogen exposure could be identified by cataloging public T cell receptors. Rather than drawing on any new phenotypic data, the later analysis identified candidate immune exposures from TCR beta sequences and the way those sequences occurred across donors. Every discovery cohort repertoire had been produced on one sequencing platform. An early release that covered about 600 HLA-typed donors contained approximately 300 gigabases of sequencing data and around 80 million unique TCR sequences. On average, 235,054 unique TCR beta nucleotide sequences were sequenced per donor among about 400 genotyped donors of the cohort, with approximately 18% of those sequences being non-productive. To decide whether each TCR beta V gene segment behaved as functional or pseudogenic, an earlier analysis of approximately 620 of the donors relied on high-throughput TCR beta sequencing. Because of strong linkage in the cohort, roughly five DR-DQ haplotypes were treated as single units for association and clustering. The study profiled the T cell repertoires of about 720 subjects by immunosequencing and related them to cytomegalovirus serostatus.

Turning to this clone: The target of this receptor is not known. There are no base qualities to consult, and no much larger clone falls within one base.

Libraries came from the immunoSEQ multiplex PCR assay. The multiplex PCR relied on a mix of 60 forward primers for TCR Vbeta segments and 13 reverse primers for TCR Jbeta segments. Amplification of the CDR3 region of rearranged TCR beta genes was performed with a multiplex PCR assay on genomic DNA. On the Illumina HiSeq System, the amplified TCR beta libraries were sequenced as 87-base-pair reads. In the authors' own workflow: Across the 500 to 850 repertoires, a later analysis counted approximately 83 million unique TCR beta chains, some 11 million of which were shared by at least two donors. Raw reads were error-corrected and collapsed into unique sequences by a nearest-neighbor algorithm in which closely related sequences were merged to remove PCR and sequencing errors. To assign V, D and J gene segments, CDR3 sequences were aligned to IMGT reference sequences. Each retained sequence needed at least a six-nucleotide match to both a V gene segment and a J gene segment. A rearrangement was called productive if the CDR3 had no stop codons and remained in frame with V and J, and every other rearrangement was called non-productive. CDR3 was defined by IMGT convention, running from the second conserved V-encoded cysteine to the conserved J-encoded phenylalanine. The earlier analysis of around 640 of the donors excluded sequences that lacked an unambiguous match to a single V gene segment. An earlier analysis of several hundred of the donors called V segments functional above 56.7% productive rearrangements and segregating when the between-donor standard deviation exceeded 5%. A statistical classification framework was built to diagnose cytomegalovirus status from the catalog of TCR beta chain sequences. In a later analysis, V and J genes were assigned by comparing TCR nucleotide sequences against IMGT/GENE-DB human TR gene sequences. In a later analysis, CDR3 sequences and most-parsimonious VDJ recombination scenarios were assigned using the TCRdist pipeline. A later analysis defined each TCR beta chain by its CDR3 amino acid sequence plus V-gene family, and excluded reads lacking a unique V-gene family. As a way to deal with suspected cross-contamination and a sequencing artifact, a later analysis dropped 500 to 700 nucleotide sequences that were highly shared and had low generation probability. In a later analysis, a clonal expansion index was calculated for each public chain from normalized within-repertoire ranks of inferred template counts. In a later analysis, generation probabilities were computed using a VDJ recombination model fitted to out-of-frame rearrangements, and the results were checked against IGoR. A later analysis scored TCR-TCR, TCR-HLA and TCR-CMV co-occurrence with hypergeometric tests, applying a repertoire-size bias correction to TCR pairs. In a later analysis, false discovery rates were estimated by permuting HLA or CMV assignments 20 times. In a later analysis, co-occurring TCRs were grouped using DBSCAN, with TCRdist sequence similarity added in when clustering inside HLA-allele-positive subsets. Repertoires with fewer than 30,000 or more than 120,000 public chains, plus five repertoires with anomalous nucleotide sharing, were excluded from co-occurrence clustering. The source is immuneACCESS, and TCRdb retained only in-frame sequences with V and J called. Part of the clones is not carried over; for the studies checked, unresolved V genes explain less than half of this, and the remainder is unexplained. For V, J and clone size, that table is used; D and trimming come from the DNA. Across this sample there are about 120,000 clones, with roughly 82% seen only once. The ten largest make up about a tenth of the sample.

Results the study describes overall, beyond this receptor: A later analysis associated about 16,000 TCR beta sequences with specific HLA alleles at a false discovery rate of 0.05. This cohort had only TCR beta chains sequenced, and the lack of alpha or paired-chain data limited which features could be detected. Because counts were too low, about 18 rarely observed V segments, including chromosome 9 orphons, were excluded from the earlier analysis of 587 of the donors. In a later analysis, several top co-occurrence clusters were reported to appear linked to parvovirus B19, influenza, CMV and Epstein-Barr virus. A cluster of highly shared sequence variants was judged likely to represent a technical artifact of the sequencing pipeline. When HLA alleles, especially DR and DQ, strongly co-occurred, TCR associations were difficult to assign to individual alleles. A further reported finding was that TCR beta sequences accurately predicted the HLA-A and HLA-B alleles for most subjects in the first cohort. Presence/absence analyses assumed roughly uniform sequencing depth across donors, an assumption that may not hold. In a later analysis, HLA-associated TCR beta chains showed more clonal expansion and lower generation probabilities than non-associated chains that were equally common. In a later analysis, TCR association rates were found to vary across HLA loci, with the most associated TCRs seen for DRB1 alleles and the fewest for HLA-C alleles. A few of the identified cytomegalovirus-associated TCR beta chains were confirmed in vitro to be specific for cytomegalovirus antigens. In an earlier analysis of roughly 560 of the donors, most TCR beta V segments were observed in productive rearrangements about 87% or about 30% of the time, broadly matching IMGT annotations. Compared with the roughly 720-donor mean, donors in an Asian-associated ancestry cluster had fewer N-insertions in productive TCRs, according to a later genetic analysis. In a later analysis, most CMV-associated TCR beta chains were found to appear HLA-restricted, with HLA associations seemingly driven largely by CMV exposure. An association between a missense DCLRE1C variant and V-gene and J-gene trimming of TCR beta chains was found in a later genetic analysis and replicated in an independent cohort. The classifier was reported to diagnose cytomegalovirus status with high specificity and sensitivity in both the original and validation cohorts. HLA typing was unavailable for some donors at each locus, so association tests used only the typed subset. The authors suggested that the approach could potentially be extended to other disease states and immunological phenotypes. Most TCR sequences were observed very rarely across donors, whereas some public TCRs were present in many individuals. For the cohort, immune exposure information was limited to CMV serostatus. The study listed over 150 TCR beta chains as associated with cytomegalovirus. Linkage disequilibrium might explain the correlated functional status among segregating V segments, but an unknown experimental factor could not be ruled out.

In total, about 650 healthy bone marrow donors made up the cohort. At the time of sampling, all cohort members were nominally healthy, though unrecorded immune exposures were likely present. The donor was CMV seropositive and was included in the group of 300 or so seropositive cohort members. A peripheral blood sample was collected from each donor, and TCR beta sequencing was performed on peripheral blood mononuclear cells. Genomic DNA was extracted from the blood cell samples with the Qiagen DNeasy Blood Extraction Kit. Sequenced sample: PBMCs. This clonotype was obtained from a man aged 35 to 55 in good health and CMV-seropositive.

For the CDR3, the sequence is CASSQPGTSGNGWSDTQYF. The DNA sequence follows: TGTGCCAGCAGTCAACCCGGGACTAGCGGGAACGGTTGGTCAGATACGCAGTATTTT. The rearrangement combines TRBV27 with TRBJ2-3, with 13 central nucleotides matching TRBD2. CDR3 length: 19 amino acids, cysteine to phenylalanine. The only DNA kept is the CDR3, 57 bases in frame from the first base. At the junction V is shortened by 5 bases and J by 4 bases; bases outside the gene matches: 15. Taken from the germline V gene (reference sequence), the CDR1 and CDR2 loops are MNHEY and SMNVEV.